This TCR beta chain was found in a study of OX40 agonist ivuxolimab in advanced cancers. Describing the broader study: Ivuxolimab was an agonistic, fully human IgG2 monoclonal antibody directed against OX40 (CD134), a costimulatory receptor. In the dose-escalation cohort, 65% to 90% of patients were male, and the mean age was approximately 60 years, with a range of about 23 to 90. Intravenous ivuxolimab was administered to patients every 2 weeks at six dose levels: 0.01, 0.1, 0.3, 1.5, 3 and 10 mg/kg. The monotherapy dose-escalation portion (N of about 49 patients) of the phase I ivuxolimab trial is reported in the paper. Prior anti-PD-1, anti-PD-L1 or anti-CTLA-4 therapy was permitted, and 40% of dose-escalation patients had received checkpoint inhibitors. Partial responses occurred in three dose-escalation patients, of whom one had hepatocellular carcinoma and two had cutaneous melanoma. Among the approximately 54 dose-escalation patients, around 19 had hepatocellular carcinoma, 15 or so melanoma, 9 renal cell carcinoma and 9 head and neck cancer. Peripheral TCRbeta sequencing was intended to test whether TCR sequence diversity was altered and clonal T-cell expansion was caused by ivuxolimab. What the authors observed across the whole study: The antigen specificity of the peripheral T cells that underwent clonal expansion was not determined. After ivuxolimab, CD8+ T cells had more expanded clones than CD4+ T cells on average. Partial responders in the 0.1-3.0 mg/kg groups had among the lowest normalized peripheral clonal expansion, especially among CD8+ T cells. Clonal expansion of both CD4+ and CD8+ blood T cells was observed from baseline to week 6 at doses 0.1 to 3.0 mg/kg. Low levels of normalized T-cell clonal expansion were also shown by some nonresponding patients.

The germline V gene (reference sequence) gives CDR1 as LNHDA and CDR2 as SQIVND. There are 13 amino acids in the CDR3, from cysteine to phenylalanine inclusive. The only DNA kept is the CDR3, 39 bases in frame from the first base. V is clipped by 6 bases and J by 7 bases, and the sequence between their germline boundaries is 13 bases long. This clone turned up a few times. No cognate antigen has been identified for it. There are no base qualities to consult, and no much larger clone falls within one base. The trial excluded patients who had a history of autoimmune disease or who were on systemic immunosuppression. Peripheral blood for TCR sequencing was collected from all dose cohorts at baseline, on cycle 4 day 1, and on cycle 7 day 1. The samples were taken from a phase I, first-in-human, multicenter, open-label dose-escalation trial of ivuxolimab. Adults with locally advanced or metastatic head and neck squamous cell, hepatocellular, melanoma or renal cell carcinoma were enrolled in the trial. Before TCR sequencing, CD4+ T cells and CD8+ T cells were sorted from peripheral blood as separate populations.

Genomic DNA was extracted from sorted cells for sequencing of the TCRbeta CDR3 region. TCRbeta CDR3 regions were sequenced using the immunoSEQ Assay. Imported from immuneACCESS, the table was reduced by TCRdb to in-frame sequences with V and J called. These copies leave out some clones; in studies compared against another copy, an unresolved V gene accounts for under half, and the cause of the remainder is not known. The table for this sample lists tens of thousands of clones; approximately 91% of them were counted only once. The top ten constitute around 3.5% of the sample. Material: CD4+ or CD8+ T cells sorted from blood, obtained in a trial of the OX40 agonist ivuxolimab. This TCR was sampled from an adult with an advanced solid tumor such as melanoma, head and neck, liver or kidney cancer. The chain is encoded by TRBV19 joined to TRBJ1-5; no D gene is confidently identified. The sequence in DNA is TGTGCCAGTAGGGCCCGGTATGCGCAGCCCCAGCATTTT. The encoded protein is CASRARYAQPQHF.